This is a list of T cell receptor beta chains from one sample in a study of shared clonotypes between healthy human individuals. Only in-frame clones appear in the TCRdb table, and some are missing; sequencing was by immunoSEQ multiplex PCR. The table lists fewer than 3 million clones, about 90% of them singletons. Sequenced: naive CD4+ T cells from PBMCs. The receptors originated from a man aged 18 to 29 in good health. Some clones in this sample may be carry-over from other donors' samples. The CDR3 runs from the conserved cysteine through the conserved F or W. Each record gives: clone size, J gene, D gene, V gene, CDR3 protein, CDR3 DNA. D genes are given only for firm matches. Where a row states a size, it is once, few, many or the class of an expanded clone; other rows omit it.

>-|TRBJ2-3|-|TRBV27
CASSFSRTLKGDTQYF
TGTGCCAGCAGTTTTTCACGGACACTCAAAGGGGATACGCAGTATTTT
>-|TRBJ2-7|TRBD1|TRBV19
CASSAGTGDFYEQYF
TGTGCCAGTAGCGCCGGGACAGGGGATTTCTACGAGCAGTACTTC
>once|TRBJ2-7|TRBD2|TRBV5-1
CASSSGTSGAYEQYF
TGCGCCAGCAGCTCCGGGACTAGCGGGGCCTACGAGCAGTACTTC
>few|TRBJ1-1|-|TRBV9
CASSVGQVNTEAFF
TGTGCCAGCAGCGTAGGACAGGTGAACACTGAAGCTTTCTTT
>-|TRBJ1-2|TRBD1|TRBV7-2
CASSLASGDSNGYTF
TGTGCCAGCAGCTTAGCCTCCGGGGACAGTAATGGCTACACCTTC
>-|TRBJ2-7|-|TRBV25-1
CASSGLFEQYF
TGTGCCAGCAGTGGCCTCTTCGAGCAGTACTTC
>-|TRBJ2-6|-|TRBV7-3
CASSSGGSGSGANVLTF
TGTGCCAGCAGCTCCGGGGGAAGCGGCTCTGGGGCCAACGTCCTGACTTTC
>-|TRBJ2-7|-|TRBV4-1
CASSSRTGSERGTTSEQYF
TGCGCCAGCAGCTCACGGACAGGGTCGGAGCGGGGGACTACGAGTGAGCAGTACTTC
>-|TRBJ1-2|-|TRBV6-6
CASSPARDGYTF
TGTGCCAGCAGCCCGGCCAGGGATGGCTACACCTTC
>-|TRBJ1-2|-|TRBV10-3
CAISGGGVYGYTF
TGTGCCATCAGTGGAGGTGGCGTCTATGGCTACACCTTC
>-|TRBJ1-1|-|TRBV4-2
CASSQGGVQNTEAFF
TGTGCCAGCAGCCAAGGAGGGGTACAGAACACTGAAGCTTTCTTT
>-|TRBJ2-7|-|TRBV6-6
CASSSGSLRGYEQYF
TGTGCCAGCAGTTCCGGGAGCTTGCGGGGCTACGAGCAGTACTTC
>-|TRBJ2-7|-|TRBV7-3
CASSLTRAYEQYF
TGTGCCAGCAGCTTAACCAGGGCCTACGAGCAGTACTTC
>-|TRBJ2-7|TRBD2|TRBV5-5
CASRHAGTSGYEQYF
TGTGCCAGCAGGCACGCCGGGACTAGCGGTTACGAGCAGTACTTC